This T cell receptor beta chain was captured in a study of shared clonotypes between healthy human individuals. Study-level background: The people who gave samples were two women and a few men aged 18 to 49.

Between the trimmed V and J ends, which lost 2 bases and 6 bases, there was a span of 10 bases. Germline CDR1 MDHEN, CDR2 SYDVKM. This CDR3 has 13 residues. TCRdb's copy holds only in-frame clones and misses some; the assay was immunoSEQ multiplex PCR. The table has 330,000 or so clones, around 79% seen once. The rearrangement links TRBV28 to TRBJ1-1; D perhaps matches TRBD1 (5 bases). The receptor was derived from a man aged 30 to 45 in good health. Sample: memory CD4+ T cells sorted from blood. As to subset: CD45RA-negative fraction. In nucleotides, the CDR3 is TGTGCCAGCAGTTTAATACAGGTCCCTGAAGCTTTCTTT. Translated: CASSLIQVPEAFF.